The 9 T cell receptor beta chains presented below share a single source sample, sequenced in a study of shared clonotypes between healthy human individuals. The table came from immunoSEQ multiplex PCR; TCRdb's copy has only in-frame clones and leaves some out. The table shows roughly 380,000 clones, with around 96% occurring only once. The sequencing input was memory CD8+ T cells sorted from blood. The subset was: CD45RO+ cells pooled with CCR7-negative TemRA cells. Receptor source: a man in his thirties or forties in good health.

J is TRBJ2-1 and V is TRBV7-6; D not certain. CDR3 size: 15 residues. Trimming took 5 bases from V and 0 from J, leaving 11 bases between them. Germline CDR1 reads SGHVS; CDR2 reads FNYEAQ. The CDR3 is CASSLSRTSYNEQFF. The CDR3 nucleotides are TGTGCCAGCAGCCTCTCTAGGACCTCCTACAATGAGCAGTTCTTC.

This chain uses TRBV6-5 with TRBJ2-1; D perhaps matches TRBD2 (6 bases). The CDR3 is made up of 14 amino acids. Trimming cost V 8 bases and J 12 bases, with 23 bases left between them. The germline V gene encodes CDR1 MNHEY and CDR2 SVGAGI. The CDR3 reads CASSLRDSKFGQFF. CDR3 in DNA: TGTGCCAGCTCCCTCCGGGACTCAAAGTTTGGGCAGTTCTTC.

The V gene is TRBV23-1, the J gene TRBJ2-1, with a weak D call TRBD2 (7 bases). TRBV23-1 is filed as an ORF, its function uncertain. The V gene lost 3 bases and the J gene lost 0 bases, with 15 bases spanning the gap. The CDR3 sequence is 17 residues long. CDR3 sequence (DNA): TGCGCCAGCAGTCAGAGGGGGGGGTCATCCTCCTACAATGAGCAGTTCTTC. Protein sequence: CASSQRGGSSSYNEQFF.

J is TRBJ1-2 and V is TRBV28, with D unclear. The CDR3 extends over 14 amino acids. The V gene lost 2 bases and the J gene lost 2 bases, with 9 bases spanning the gap. CDR1 and CDR2 (germline): MDHEN, SYDVKM. CDR3 nucleotide sequence: TGTGCCAGCAGTTTAGACGGACTAAACTATGGCTACACCTTC. Its translation: CASSLDGLNYGYTF.

The chain combines TRBV2 with TRBJ1-1; no firm D call. Between the trimmed V and J ends, which lost 2 bases and 1 base, there was a span of 5 bases. The germline V gene encodes CDR1 SNHLY and CDR2 FYNNEI. The CDR3 has 13 residues. CDR3 loop: CASSEQPNTEAFF. CDR3 coding DNA: TGTGCCAGCAGTGAACAACCGAACACTGAAGCTTTCTTT.

The chain combines TRBV6-6 with TRBJ1-4, with 9 bases matching TRBD1. CDR1 and CDR2 from the germline V gene are MNHNY and SVGAGI (reference sequence). The CDR3 sequence is 16 residues long. With V trimmed by 1 base and J by 1 base, 1 base remained unmatched. The CDR3 coding sequence is TGTGCCAGCAGTTACTGGGGACAGGGAACTAATGAAAAACTGTTTTTT. Translated, it gives CASSYWGQGTNEKLFF.

V and J are TRBV28 and TRBJ2-1, with D perhaps given as TRBD1 or TRBD2 (5 bases each). The germline CDR1 and CDR2 sequences are MDHEN and SYDVKM. V was cut by 5 bases and J by 15 bases, with 14 bases left in between. This CDR3 contains 11 residues. The chain's CDR3 is CASSPGTLPFF. DNA of the CDR3: TGTGCCAGCAGTCCCGGGACCCTTCCGTTCTTC.

The chain combines TRBV19 with TRBJ2-7; 12 bases align to TRBD2. Germline-derived CDR1 and CDR2 are LNHDA and SQIVND (reference sequence). The ends lost 7 bases at V and 2 bases at J; junction bases unmatched: 0. The CDR3 loop spans 13 amino acids. CDR3 nucleotide sequence: TGTGCCAGTACTAGCGGGAGGGCCTACGAGCAGTACTTC. Translation: CASTSGRAYEQYF. Full variable domain (outside the CDR3, taken from reference TRBV19 and TRBJ2-7): DGGITQSPKYLFRKEGQNVTLSCEQNLNHDAMYWYRQDPGQGLRLIYYSQIVNDFQKGDIAEGYSVSREKKESFPLTVTSAQKNPTAFYLCASTSGRAYEQYFGPGTRLTVT.

The V and J genes are TRBV10-3 and TRBJ1-1; D might be TRBD1 (5 bases). The germline gives CDR1 ENHRY, CDR2 SYGVKD. This CDR3 contains 15 residues. The ends were cut back, 0 bases at V and 6 bases at J, with 14 bases in the middle. The DNA for the CDR3 is TGTGCCATCAGTGAGTCTGAGGGGTTTTACGCTGAAGCTTTCTTT. Amino acid sequence: CAISESEGFYAEAFF.